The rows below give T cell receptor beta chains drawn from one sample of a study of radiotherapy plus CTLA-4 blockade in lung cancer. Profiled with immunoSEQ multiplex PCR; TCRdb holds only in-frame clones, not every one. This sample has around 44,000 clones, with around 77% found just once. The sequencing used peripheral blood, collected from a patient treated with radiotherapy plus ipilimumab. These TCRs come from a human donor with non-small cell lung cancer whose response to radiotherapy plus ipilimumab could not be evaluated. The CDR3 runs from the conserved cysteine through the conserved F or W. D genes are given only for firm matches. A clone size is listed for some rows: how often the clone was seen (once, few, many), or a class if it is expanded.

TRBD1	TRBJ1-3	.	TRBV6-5	TGTGCCAGCAGCCTCGGGACAGTTGGAAACACCATATATTTT	CASSLGTVGNTIYF
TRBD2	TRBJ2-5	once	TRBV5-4	TGTGCCAGCAGCTTGGCGCTAGCGGGAGCAGAGACCCAGTACTTC	CASSLALAGAETQYF
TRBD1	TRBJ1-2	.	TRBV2	TGTGCCAGCAGCCAACTTCAGGGGACAGGGGGCCTCCTGACCTATGGCTACACCTTC	CASSQLQGTGGLLTYGYTF
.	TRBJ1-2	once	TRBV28	TGTGCCAGCAGAACGGCGGCGGCTCCTAACTATGGCTACACCTTC	CASRTAAAPNYGYTF
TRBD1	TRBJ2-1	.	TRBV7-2	TGTGCCAGCAGCTTCGGGACAGCTTACAATGAGCAGTTCTTC	CASSFGTAYNEQFF
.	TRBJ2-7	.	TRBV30	TGTGCCTGGAGTAGGGGGGGGGCTCTCAACGAGCAGTACTTC	CAWSRGGALNEQYF
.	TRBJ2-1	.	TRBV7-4	TGTGCCAGCAGCTTACGGAGACTCTACTTTTACGATGAGCAGTTCTTC	CASSLRRLYFYDEQFF
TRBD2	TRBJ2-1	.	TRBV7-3	TGTGCCAGCAGCCCTCATAGCGGGGGGGCCAATGAGCAGTTCTTC	CASSPHSGGANEQFF
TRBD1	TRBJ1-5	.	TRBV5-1	TGCGCCAGCAGCTCCGGAGGGACAGGCACCCAGCCCCAGCATTTT	CASSSGGTGTQPQHF
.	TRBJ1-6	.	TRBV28	TGTGCCAGCTTCCGGGACTATAATTCACCCCTCCACTTT	CASFRDYNSPLHF
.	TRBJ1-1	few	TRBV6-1	TGTGCCAGCTATTTAAACCCACAGAACACTGAAGCTTTCTTT	CASYLNPQNTEAFF
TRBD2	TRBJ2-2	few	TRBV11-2	TGTGCCAGCAGCTTAGAAGGCGTTAGCGGGAGAATCGGGGAGCTGTTTTTT	CASSLEGVSGRIGELFF
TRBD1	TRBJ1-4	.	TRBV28	TGTGCCAGCAGTTCACAGGGGTTGTGGAGTGAAAAACTGTTTTTT	CASSSQGLWSEKLFF
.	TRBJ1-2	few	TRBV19	TGTGCCAGTAGTCTAACCCCCCTGACAGATGGCTACACCTTC	CASSLTPLTDGYTF
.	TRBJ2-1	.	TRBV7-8	TGTGCCACCCGACCGGGGGGAGGGGGTTACAATGAGCAGTTCTTC	CATRPGGGGYNEQFF
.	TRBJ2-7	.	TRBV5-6	TGTGCCAGCCAGGGGGCGGGGGTCTACGAGCAGTACTTC	CASQGAGVYEQYF
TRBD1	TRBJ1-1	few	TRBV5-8	TGTGCCAGCAGTCAGGGGGCAGGGAAAGCTTTCTTT	CASSQGAGKAFF
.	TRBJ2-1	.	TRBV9	TGTGCCAGCAGCGCCGTTCTAGCGCCCAAGCAGTTCTTC	CASSAVLAPKQFF
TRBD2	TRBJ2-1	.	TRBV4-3	TGCGCCAGCAGCCAAGCTAGCGGGGTAGTATCCTACAATGAGCAGTTCTTC	CASSQASGVVSYNEQFF
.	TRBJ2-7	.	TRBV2	TGTGCCAGCACGCAGGGCCGTCTCAACTCCTACGAGCAGTACTTC	CASTQGRLNSYEQYF
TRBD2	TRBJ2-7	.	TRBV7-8	TGTGCCAGCAGCAGACCGGGACTAGCGGGAGCTTACGAGCAGTACTTC	CASSRPGLAGAYEQYF
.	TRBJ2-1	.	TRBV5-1	TGCGCCAGCAGCTTGGAGACTCTCTACAATGAGCAGTTCTTC	CASSLETLYNEQFF
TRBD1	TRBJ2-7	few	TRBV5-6	TGTGCCAGCAGCTTGCGTCGACAGGGTTCCTACGAGCAGTACTTC	CASSLRRQGSYEQYF
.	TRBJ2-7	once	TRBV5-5	TGTGCCAGCAGCTTGGACCTAGCGTACGAGCAGTACTTC	CASSLDLAYEQYF
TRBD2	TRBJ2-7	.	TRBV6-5	TGTGCCAGCAGACGCGGACTAGACGAGCAGTACTTC	CASRRGLDEQYF
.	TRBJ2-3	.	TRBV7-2	TGTGCCAGCAGCTTGCGGGGAGACACAGATACGCAGTATTTT	CASSLRGDTDTQYF
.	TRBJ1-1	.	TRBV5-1	TGCGCCAGCAGCTTGGGGGGCCTAGGAGTAACTGAAGCTTTCTTT	CASSLGGLGVTEAFF
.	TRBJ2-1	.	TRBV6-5	TGTGCCAGCAGTCGAGGACAAGCCTACAATGAGCAGTTCTTC	CASSRGQAYNEQFF
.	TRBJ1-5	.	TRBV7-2	TGTGCCAGCACCCCGGACAGCCTAAGCAATCAGCCCCAGCATTTT	CASTPDSLSNQPQHF
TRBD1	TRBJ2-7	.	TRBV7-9	TGTGCCAGCAGCCCCCCCGGGACAGCCACCTACGAGCAGTACTTC	CASSPPGTATYEQYF
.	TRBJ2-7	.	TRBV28	TGTGCCAGCAGTTCCACTACCCCCCACGAGCAGTACTTC	CASSSTTPHEQYF
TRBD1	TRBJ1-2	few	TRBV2	TGTGCCAGCAGTGAAGGGGGAACGACAGGGAACTATGGCTACACCTTC	CASSEGGTTGNYGYTF
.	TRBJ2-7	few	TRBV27	TGTGCCAGCAGTACCCTTGCTCAGTCCTACGAGCAGTACTTC	CASSTLAQSYEQYF
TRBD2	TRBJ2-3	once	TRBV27	TGTGCCAGCAGTTCTTGGTTAGCGGGGGGGCTGGGGTCGGTAGATACGCAGTATTTT	CASSSWLAGGLGSVDTQYF
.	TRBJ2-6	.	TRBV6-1	TGTGCCAGCCGGACTTCTTCGGCCAACGTCCTGACTTTC	CASRTSSANVLTF
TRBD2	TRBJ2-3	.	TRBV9	TGTGCCAGCAGCGTAGGCGGGGGAGGCACAGATACGCAGTATTTT	CASSVGGGGTDTQYF
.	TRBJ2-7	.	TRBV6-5	TGTGCCAGCAGTTCCGGGGGACGTTGGTCCTACGAGCAGTACTTC	CASSSGGRWSYEQYF
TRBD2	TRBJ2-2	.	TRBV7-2	TGTGCCAGCAGCTTAGAGGGCGGGGGTCTAGTCGGGGAGCTGTTTTTT	CASSLEGGGLVGELFF
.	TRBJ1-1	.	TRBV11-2	TGTGCCAGCAGCTCCTCTTTAAACACTGAAGCTTTCTTT	CASSSSLNTEAFF
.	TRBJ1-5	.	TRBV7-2	TGTGCCAGCAGCTTGGGGGGGGTACTTCGACAGCCCCAGCATTTT	CASSLGGVLRQPQHF
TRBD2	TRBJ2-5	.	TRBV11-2	TGTGCCAGCAGCAGCGGGGTTCACCTAGAGACCCAGTACTTC	CASSSGVHLETQYF
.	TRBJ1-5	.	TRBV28	TGTGCCAGTATGGGCGTTTCACCTCATTTT	CASMGVSPHF
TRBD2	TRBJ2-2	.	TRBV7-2	TGTGCCAGCAGCTCAAGCGGGGCCCCGAACACCGGGGAGCTGTTTTTT	CASSSSGAPNTGELFF
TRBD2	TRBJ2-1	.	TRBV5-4	TGTGCCAGCAGCTCCGGGACTAGCAGAGACAATGAGCAGTTCTTC	CASSSGTSRDNEQFF
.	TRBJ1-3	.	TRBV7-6	TGTGCCAGCAGCTTAGGTTCCGGAATCGAGGGGGACACCATATATTTT	CASSLGSGIEGDTIYF
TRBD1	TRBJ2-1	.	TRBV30	TGTGCCTGGAGCCAACCCGGGACAGCTAAGGCGGAGCAGTTCTTC	CAWSQPGTAKAEQFF
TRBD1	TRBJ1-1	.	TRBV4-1	TGCGCCAGCAGCCTTCGCTCCGGGACAGGGGACACTGAAGCTTTCTTT	CASSLRSGTGDTEAFF
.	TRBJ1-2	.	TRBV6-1	TGTGCCAGCAGTTATTCAGTACGTGATGGCTACACCTTC	CASSYSVRDGYTF
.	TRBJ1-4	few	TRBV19	TGTGCCAGTAGTACCAGGGCGTTGAGTGAAAAACTGTTTTTT	CASSTRALSEKLFF
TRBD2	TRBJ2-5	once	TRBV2	TGTGCCAGCAAGCTGGGCGGGGGGGCCGGGCAAGAGACCCAGTACTTC	CASKLGGGAGQETQYF
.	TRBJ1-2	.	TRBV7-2	TGTGCCAGCAGCACTGCACTGCTCGGGGGGGGTGGCTACACCTTC	CASSTALLGGGGYTF
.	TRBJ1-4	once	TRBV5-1	TGCGCCAGCAGCCCTGGGACACCTGCAACTAATGAAAAACTGTTTTTT	CASSPGTPATNEKLFF
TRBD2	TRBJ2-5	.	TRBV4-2	TGTGCCAGCAGCCAAGTTTTGGCTAGCGGCTCAGAGACCCAGTACTTC	CASSQVLASGSETQYF
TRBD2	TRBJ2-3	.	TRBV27	TGTGCCAGCAGTTTAAGGCTAGCGGGAGGGCCTGGCACAGATACGCAGTATTTT	CASSLRLAGGPGTDTQYF
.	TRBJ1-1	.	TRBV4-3	TGCGCCAGCAGCCAAGCGGGAAGCGGCATGAACACTGAAGCTTTCTTT	CASSQAGSGMNTEAFF